The sequence of this T cell receptor (beta chain) was determined in a study of blood T cells in healthy people across ages. Findings and limits, study-wide: Age showed a roughly linear inverse relationship with TCR beta diversity per million T cells.

A J-beta primer mix and a sample-barcoded 5' primer were used in a second PCR of roughly 6 to 11 cycles. One entry per CDR3 protein, called by TCRdb with MiXCR from the 5' RACE reads. The data show roughly 680,000 distinct CDR3 sequences, under 25% seen once. A word on this clonotype: The antigen is undetermined. An end of the junction does not agree with germline; a read error may underlie this.

The receptor comes from a man in his sixties or seventies in good health. The sequenced material came from blood.

CDR3 residues: CTSSFLAGGPSEQYF. The CDR3 nucleotides are TGCACCAGCAGCTTTCTAGCGGGGGGGCCCTCCGAGCAGTACTTC. The rearrangement joins TRBV5-1 to TRBJ2-7; 12 bases align to TRBD2. Germline V lookup: CDR1 SGHRS, CDR2 YFSETQ. The length of the CDR3 is 15 residues.